The 14 T cell receptor beta chains given below trace back to one sample, sequenced in a study of shared clonotypes between healthy human individuals. Generated by immunoSEQ multiplex PCR, the TCRdb table keeps only in-frame clones and is missing some. Of millions of clones listed, 85% to 95% are singletons. The sample comprised naive CD4+ T cells from PBMCs. Subset described: CD45RA+ positively selected. All receptors derive from a man younger than 30 in good health. Some clones in this sample may be carry-over from other donors' samples.

In its sample, this clone was seen a few times. The V and J genes are TRBV29-1 and TRBJ1-1, with D perhaps matching TRBD1 (5 bases). Looked up from germline, CDR1 is SQVTM and CDR2 is ANQGSEA. Trimming removed 6 bases at V and 1 base at J, with 9 bases between. This CDR3 has 12 amino acids. The CDR3 region has the DNA TGCAGCGTCCGACAGCCGAACACTGAAGCTTTCTTT. This translates into CSVRQPNTEAFF.

This clone was seen only once. This chain uses TRBV6-6 with TRBJ2-2; D perhaps matches TRBD1 (6 bases). Germline CDR1 reads MNHNY; CDR2 reads SVGAGI (reference sequence). CDR3 length equals 15 residues. The germline V and J ends were trimmed by 5 bases and 1 base, with 11 bases remaining between them. The CDR3 loop is CASSRTGQNTGELFF. CDR3 nucleotide sequence: TGTGCCAGCAGTCGTACGGGACAGAACACCGGGGAGCTGTTTTTT.

The chain uses TRBV4-1 and TRBJ1-4; TRBD1 might be the D (5 bases). The CDR3 consists of 18 residues. Per germline, CDR1 MGHRA and CDR2 YSYEKL. Trimming took 0 bases from V and 7 from J, leaving 21 bases between them. This chain's CDR3 is CASSQEPSDSVGGEKLFF. The CDR3 nucleotides are TGCGCCAGCAGCCAAGAGCCATCGGACTCCGTTGGGGGTGAAAAACTGTTTTTT.

The chain combines TRBV5-1 with TRBJ1-6; D may be TRBD1 (5 bases). The CDR3 sequence is 15 residues long. Trimming pared 6 bases from V and 10 bases from J, leaving 20 bases between. Germline lookup yields CDR1 SGHRS and CDR2 YFSETQ. The CDR3 spells CASTTSGTSQSPLHF. The CDR3 bases are TGCGCCAGCACCACGTCCGGGACCTCTCAATCACCCCTCCACTTT.

The rearrangement links TRBV7-9 to TRBJ2-1, with D unresolved. CDR3 length: 12 amino acids. Trimming stripped 5 bases from V and 10 bases from J, with 12 bases between. Germline V gene sequence: CDR1 SEHNR, CDR2 FQNEAQ (reference sequence). In DNA, the CDR3 is TGTGCCAGCAGCCCGTCTGGACGCGAGCAGTTCTTC. Its translation is CASSPSGREQFF.

This chain uses TRBV28 with TRBJ2-3, with D maybe TRBD1 (5 bases). This CDR3 region has 14 residues. Germline-derived CDR1 and CDR2 are MDHEN and SYDVKM. V was pared by 2 bases and J by 5 bases, with 11 bases between. The CDR3 DNA sequence: TGTGCCAGCAGTTTAGCAGGGTTAAAAGATACGCAGTATTTT. This gives the protein CASSLAGLKDTQYF.

The V call is TRBV6-1, the J call TRBJ2-1, with a weak D call TRBD1 (6 bases). CDR1 MNHNS and CDR2 SASEGT come from the germline V gene. The CDR3 runs to 14 residues. V shed 5 bases and J shed 5 bases, with 13 bases lying between them. CDR3 in amino acids: CASSRDTSDNEQFF. The CDR3 DNA follows: TGTGCCAGCAGTCGGGACACCAGCGACAATGAGCAGTTCTTC.

To note about this clone: Other nucleotide sequences from this sample produce the same CDR3. The J gene is TRBJ1-2, the V gene TRBV28; D not resolved. Between the trimmed V and J ends, which lost 3 bases and 4 bases, there was a span of 12 bases. The CDR3 is 14 amino acids. The germline V gene has CDR1 MDHEN and CDR2 SYDVKM. The CDR3: CASSLGSLGYGYTF. CDR3 nucleotides: TGTGCCAGCAGTTTGGGCAGCCTAGGCTATGGCTACACCTTC.

The V and J genes are TRBV7-3 and TRBJ2-3, with D tentatively TRBD1 or TRBD2 (5 bases each). V gave up 5 bases and J gave up 0 bases, with 9 bases separating them. Germline CDR1 reads SGHTA; CDR2 reads FQGTGA. The CDR3 runs 14 residues. CDR3 sequence (DNA): TGTGCCAGCAGCATGGGGGTTAGCACAGATACGCAGTATTTT. As protein: CASSMGVSTDTQYF.

The gene calls are TRBV7-3 and TRBJ2-1; D call uncertain. The germline CDR1 and CDR2 sequences are SGHTA and FQGTGA. The CDR3 sequence is 13 residues long. The ends were cut back, 2 bases at V and 5 bases at J, with 7 bases in the middle. The CDR3 DNA reads TGTGCCAGCAGCTTATTTCCAGACAATGAGCAGTTCTTC. Translated: CASSLFPDNEQFF.

In regard to this clone: Within the sample, other DNA sequences also encode this same CDR3. This chain joins TRBV28 and TRBJ2-3, with D possibly matching TRBD1 (5 bases). The CDR3 has 14 residues. In germline, CDR1 is MDHEN, CDR2 SYDVKM. V lost 4 bases, J lost 3 bases, and 11 bases lay in between. CDR3 sequence: CASSSRQGTDTQYF. CDR3 nucleotides: TGTGCCAGCAGTTCCCGCCAGGGAACAGATACGCAGTATTTT. The whole variable domain, remainder taken from reference TRBV28 and TRBJ2-3, is DVKVTQSSRYLVKRTGEKVFLECVQDMDHENMFWYRQDPGLGLRLIYFSYDVKMKEKGDIPEGYSVSREKKERFSLILESASTNQTSMYLCASSSRQGTDTQYFGPGTRLTVL.

This sequence joins TRBV6-6 and TRBJ1-1; D gene unclear. Per the germline V gene, CDR1 is MNHNY and CDR2 is SVGAGI (reference sequence). Trimming left V 3 bases short and J 0 bases short, with 8 bases between. CDR3 length: 14 residues. The CDR3 loop is CASSYYILNTEAFF. In nucleotides, the CDR3 is TGTGCCAGCAGTTATTACATATTGAACACTGAAGCTTTCTTT.

The V call is TRBV29-1, the J call TRBJ2-7, with a possible D match to TRBD1 (6 bases). V was cut by 4 bases and J by 5 bases, with 15 bases left in between. This CDR3 is built from 13 residues. Germline CDR1 and CDR2: SQVTM and ANQGSEA. This CDR3 reads CSVVWGQGHEQYF. The CDR3 region has the DNA TGCAGCGTTGTTTGGGGGCAGGGCCACGAGCAGTACTTC.

The CDR3 loop is CASSPRGYGANVLTF. In DNA form, the CDR3 reads TGTGCCAGCAGCCCCCGGGGGTATGGGGCCAACGTCCTGACTTTC. V and J are TRBV7-8 and TRBJ2-6, with D tentatively TRBD2 (6 bases). Trimming pared 5 bases from V and 3 bases from J, leaving 11 bases between. The CDR3 extends over 15 amino acids. Looked up from germline, CDR1 is SGHVS and CDR2 is FQNEAQ.